Sequencing of this T cell receptor beta chain was carried out in a study of T cell repertoires in ileal Crohn's disease. Turning to the study itself: Surgery for a complication: stricturing in roughly 61%, penetrating in roughly 39%.

On this clone itself: Its matching antigen is unknown.

Study conclusions and caveats: Endoscopic recurrence occurred in every patient whose clonality exceeded 26.8%.

The table came from immunoSEQ multiplex PCR; TCRdb's copy has only in-frame clones and leaves some out. Here the sample spans about 5,200 clones, roughly 76% being singletons. Included were adult ileal or ileocolonic Crohn's patients indicated for ileocolonic resection. Sequencing was done on a sample of ileal tissue. This TCR came from an adult with Crohn's disease.

CDR3 region: CASTSGGSYGYTF. The CDR3 DNA is TGTGCCAGCACAAGTGGGGGGTCATATGGCTACACCTTC. The V and J genes are TRBV9 and TRBJ1-2; weak D call: TRBD1 (5 bases). Germline CDR1 is SGDLS and CDR2 is YYNGEE. The CDR3 extends over 13 amino acids. V was trimmed by 6 bases and J by 5 bases, leaving 14 bases between them.